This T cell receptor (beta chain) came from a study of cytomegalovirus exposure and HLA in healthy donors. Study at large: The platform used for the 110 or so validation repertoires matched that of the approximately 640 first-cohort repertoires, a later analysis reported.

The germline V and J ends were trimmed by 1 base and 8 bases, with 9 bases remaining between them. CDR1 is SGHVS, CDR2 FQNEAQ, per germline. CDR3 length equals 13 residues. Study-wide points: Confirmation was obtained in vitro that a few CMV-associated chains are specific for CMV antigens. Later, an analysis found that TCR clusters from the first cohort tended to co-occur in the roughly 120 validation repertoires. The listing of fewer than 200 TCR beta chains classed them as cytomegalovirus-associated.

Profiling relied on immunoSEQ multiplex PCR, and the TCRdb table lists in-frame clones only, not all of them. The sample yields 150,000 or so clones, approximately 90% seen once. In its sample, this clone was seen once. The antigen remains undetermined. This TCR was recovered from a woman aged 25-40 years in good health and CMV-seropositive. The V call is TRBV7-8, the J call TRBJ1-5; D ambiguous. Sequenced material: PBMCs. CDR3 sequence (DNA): TGTGCCAGCAGCTTAGATCCAGTGGAGCCCCAGCATTTT. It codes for CASSLDPVEPQHF.